This T cell receptor (beta chain) is from a study of blood T cells in healthy people across ages. Study-level results: Measured against age, TCR beta diversity per million T cells decreased in a roughly linear manner.

As regards this clonotype: Its target is unknown.

The germline V gene has CDR1 SQVTM and CDR2 ANQGSEA. The CDR3 has 14 residues. A J-beta primer mix and a sample-barcoded 5' primer were used in a second PCR of roughly 7 to 12 cycles. TCRdb re-analysed the 5' RACE reads in MiXCR, keeping a single row per CDR3 protein. The sample lists about 1.4 million distinct CDR3 sequences; roughly 60% were seen once. Input material: blood. V usage is TRBV29-1 and J usage is TRBJ2-7, with 8 bases identical to TRBD1. The DNA end favors TRBJ2-5, so the J call may be wrong. The TCR originated in a man in his late teens or twenties in good health. The CDR3 sequence: CSAEQGVGQETQYF. DNA of the CDR3: TGCAGCGCAGAACAGGGGGTGGGCCAAGAGACCCAGTACTTC.